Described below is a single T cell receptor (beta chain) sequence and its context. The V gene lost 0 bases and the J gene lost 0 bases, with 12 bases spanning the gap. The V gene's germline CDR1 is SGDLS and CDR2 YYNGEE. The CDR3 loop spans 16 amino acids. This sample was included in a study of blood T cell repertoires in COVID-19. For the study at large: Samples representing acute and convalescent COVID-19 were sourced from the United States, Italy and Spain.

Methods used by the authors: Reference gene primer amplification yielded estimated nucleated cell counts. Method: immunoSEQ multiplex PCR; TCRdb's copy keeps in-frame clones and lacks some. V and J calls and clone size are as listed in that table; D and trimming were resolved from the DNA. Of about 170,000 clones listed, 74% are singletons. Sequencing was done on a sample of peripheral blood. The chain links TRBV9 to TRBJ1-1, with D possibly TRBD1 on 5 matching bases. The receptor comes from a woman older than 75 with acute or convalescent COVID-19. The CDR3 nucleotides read TGTGCCAGCAGCGTAGGCGGACACCCGATGAACACTGAAGCTTTCTTT. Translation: CASSVGGHPMNTEAFF.